The 31 T cell receptor beta chains reported below all come from one sample, sequenced in a study of HIV-infected patients and healthy controls. Reverse transcription used 450 to 500 ng RNA and constant-region primers for alpha and beta. Separate chain-specific third strand synthesis with multiplexing indices produced the alpha and beta libraries. TCRdb called the 5' RACE reads again in MiXCR, with one record for every CDR3 protein. This sample has more than 15,000 distinct CDR3 sequences, with 9% to 10% found just once. Whole blood was used without fractionation, so all unsorted peripheral T cells were included. The sequenced material came from blood. These receptors originate from an adult in good health.

V usage is TRBV7-2 and J usage is TRBJ2-7; unclear D gene. The germline V and J ends were trimmed by 8 bases and 2 bases, with 10 bases remaining between them. This CDR3 has 12 amino acids. From germline, CDR1 is SGHTA and CDR2 FQGNSA. The CDR3 region has the DNA TGTGCCAGCGGGTCCCGAACCTACGAGCAGTACTTC. It yields the protein CASGSRTYEQYF.

This chain joins TRBV20-1 and TRBJ2-1, with 14 bases aligning to TRBD2. Trimming removed 5 bases from V and 7 bases from J; junction bases left unmatched: 7. Germline CDR1 is DFQATT and CDR2 is SNEGSKA (reference sequence). There are 15 residues in the CDR3. CDR3 in DNA: TGCAGTGCTTTAGGACTAGCGGGAGGTTCGAATGAGCAGTTCTTC. Protein: CSALGLAGGSNEQFF.

This clonotype was observed a handful of times. This CDR3 reads CASSLQGAKNIQYF. The CDR3 DNA sequence: TGTGCCAGCAGCTTACAGGGGGCCAAAAACATTCAGTACTTC. The chain links TRBV7-2 to TRBJ2-4, with D perhaps matching TRBD1 (6 bases). The CDR3 sequence is 14 residues long. CDR1 and CDR2 (germline): SGHTA, FQGNSA. V lost 2 bases, J lost 1 base, and 6 bases lay in between.

This clonotype was counted many times. The V call is TRBV19, the J call TRBJ2-1, with 8 nucleotides matching TRBD2. The germline V gene has CDR1 LNHDA and CDR2 SQIVND (reference sequence). The CDR3 contains 15 residues. V was clipped by 7 bases and J by 4 bases; unmatched bases: 9. CDR3: CASTGGGRMYNEQFF. The CDR3 bases are TGTGCCAGTACTGGCGGCGGGAGGATGTACAATGAGCAGTTCTTC.

This clonotype counts as medium-sized. V gene TRBV10-3 combines with J gene TRBJ2-3, with D possibly being TRBD2 (7 bases). Germline loops: CDR1 ENHRY, CDR2 SYGVKD. This CDR3 contains 15 residues. With 6 bases removed from V and 5 bases from J, the gap between germline ends came to 18 bases. The CDR3 is CAISQGLGREDTQYF. The CDR3 DNA reads TGTGCCATCAGCCAGGGGTTAGGGAGGGAAGATACGCAGTATTTT.

This clonotype was counted at least ten times. The chain is built from TRBV7-9 and TRBJ2-3, with a tentative D call TRBD1 (6 bases). V gave up 6 bases and J gave up 6 bases, with 25 bases separating them. The CDR3 is 17 residues long. The germline CDR1 and CDR2 sequences are SEHNR and FQNEAQ (reference sequence). CDR3 in amino acids: CASSKLTGTRNLDTQYF. CDR3 nucleotides: TGTGCCAGCAGTAAATTGACCGGGACAAGAAATTTGGATACGCAGTATTTT.

The rearrangement links TRBV28 to TRBJ1-2, with D maybe TRBD1 (6 bases). The germline V gene encodes CDR1 MDHEN and CDR2 SYDVKM. The CDR3 runs 14 residues. V shed 2 bases and J shed 3 bases, with 10 bases lying between them. The CDR3 region has the DNA TGTGCCAGCAGTTTAGGGGGCATTGACTATGGCTACACCTTC. Its protein is CASSLGGIDYGYTF.

This clonotype has a count of ten or more. The V and J genes are TRBV6-5 and TRBJ2-7; 7 bases match TRBD1. Germline CDR1 and CDR2: MNHEY and SVGAGI. The CDR3 has 14 residues. With 2 bases clipped from V and 5 bases from J, the junction kept 6 bases outside the gene matches. In nucleotides, the CDR3 is TGTGCCAGCAGTTACCGGGACAGTGTGCACGAGCAGTACTTC. Its protein is CASSYRDSVHEQYF.

Many counts were recorded for this clonotype. The chain uses TRBV3-1 and TRBJ2-7; D tentatively fits TRBD1 or TRBD2 (5 bases each). This CDR3 comprises 17 residues. The V and J ends lost 0 bases and 1 base respectively, with 16 bases between them. Per the germline V gene, CDR1 is LGHDT and CDR2 is YNNKEL (reference sequence). The CDR3 region has the DNA TGTGCCAGCAGCCAAGAAGGGACGGGTTTAGCTTCCTACGAGCAGTACTTC. Translation gives CASSQEGTGLASYEQYF.

In this sample, this clonotype is medium-sized. The chain couples TRBV12-3 or TRBV12-4 to TRBJ1-2, with a tentative D call TRBD1 (5 bases). The CDR3 length is 13 residues. With 6 bases removed from V and 4 bases from J, the gap between germline ends came to 12 bases. The CDR3 DNA reads TGTGCCAGCAGCCCCCCAGGGTCCTATGGCTACACCTTC. It is translated as CASSPPGSYGYTF.

This clonotype was detected a few times. The chain employs TRBV2 and TRBJ1-1; perhaps TRBD1 as D (5 bases). V gave up 0 bases and J gave up 4 bases, with 9 bases separating them. This CDR3 comprises 14 residues. Germline V CDR1 and CDR2: SNHLY, FYNNEI. In nucleotides, the CDR3 is TGTGCCAGCAGTGAAGCCGGCGGGGCCACTGAAGCTTTCTTT. Protein sequence: CASSEAGGATEAFF.

This clonotype has a count of ten or more. The chain employs TRBV3-1 and TRBJ2-7, with D possibly TRBD2 on 5 matching bases. The CDR3 length is 14 residues. Germline V gene sequence: CDR1 LGHDT, CDR2 YNNKEL (reference sequence). V dropped 4 bases and J dropped 2 bases, with 12 bases sitting between them. CDR3 amino acids: CASSPSSQTYEQYF. CDR3 sequence (DNA): TGTGCCAGCAGCCCTAGCTCCCAAACCTACGAGCAGTACTTC.

This clonotype was recorded at least ten times. This chain uses TRBV12-3 or TRBV12-4 with TRBJ2-7; 9 bases agree with TRBD1. V shed 3 bases and J 9 bases; nucleotides not matched to a gene: 12. CDR3 length equals 15 residues. CDR3 sequence: CASSLTRDRALPQYF. CDR3 bases: TGTGCCAGCAGTTTGACGCGGGACAGGGCCCTTCCGCAGTACTTC.

By sample share, this clonotype is medium-sized. The J gene is TRBJ2-7, the V gene TRBV6-4; TRBD1 matches 10 bases. Germline V gene lookup returns CDR1 MRHNA and CDR2 SNTAGT. With V trimmed by 0 bases and J by 4 bases, 9 bases remained unmatched. The CDR3 has 17 amino acids. CDR3 region: CASSDSSNRGQGYEQYF. The CDR3 DNA reads as TGTGCCAGCAGTGACTCGAGTAACCGGGGACAGGGGTACGAGCAGTACTTC.

This clonotype has only a few counts. This chain connects TRBV5-1 to TRBJ1-4; 11 bases line up with TRBD1. This CDR3 is 15 amino acids long. Trimming took 4 bases from V and 6 from J; bases not matched to a gene: 5. CDR1 and CDR2 from the germline V gene are SGHRS and YFSETQ. CDR3 in amino acids: CASSPTGQGDEKLFF. The CDR3, as DNA: TGCGCCAGCAGCCCGACGGGACAGGGGGATGAAAAACTGTTTTTT.

This clonotype came up many times. This chain joins TRBV6-5 and TRBJ2-7, with TRBD1 as a possible D gene (6 bases). Deletions cut 2 bases from V and 2 bases from J, with 13 bases between. The germline gives CDR1 MNHEY, CDR2 SVGAGI. The length of the CDR3 is 15 residues. The CDR3 here is CASSYRDKGAYEQYF. The CDR3 DNA reads as TGTGCCAGCAGTTACCGGGACAAGGGGGCCTACGAGCAGTACTTC.

The V gene is TRBV5-4, the J gene TRBJ2-3, with unresolved D. V dropped 2 bases and J dropped 1 base, with 11 bases sitting between them. The CDR3 length is 15 residues. In germline, CDR1 is SGHNT, CDR2 YYREEE (reference sequence). The CDR3 DNA follows: TGTGCCAGCAGCTTATCTTCGTATGGCACAGATACGCAGTATTTT. Protein: CASSLSSYGTDTQYF.

There are many counts of this clonotype. The rearrangement links TRBV6-1 to TRBJ2-2, with a possible D match to TRBD1 (6 bases). Germline-derived CDR1 and CDR2 are MNHNS and SASEGT. V gave up 7 bases and J gave up 1 base, with 13 bases separating them. This CDR3 is built from 15 residues. The CDR3 reads CASKWTALNTGELFF. For the CDR3, the DNA is TGTGCCAGCAAATGGACAGCCTTGAACACCGGGGAGCTGTTTTTT.

The sample holds many counts of this clonotype. The chain joins TRBV9 to TRBJ2-3; tentative D call: TRBD2 (5 bases). CDR1 SGDLS and CDR2 YYNGEE come from the germline V gene. The CDR3 length is 15 residues. V lost 4 bases to trimming and J lost 0 bases, with 12 bases between them. CDR3 nucleotide sequence: TGTGCCAGCAGCCCTCGGGGTTCTAGCACAGATACGCAGTATTTT. Amino acids: CASSPRGSSTDTQYF.

This clonotype showed up many times. The chain links TRBV28 to TRBJ1-1; maybe TRBD1 (5 bases). The germline V gene has CDR1 MDHEN and CDR2 SYDVKM. Trimming took 3 bases from V and 0 from J, leaving 11 bases between them. The CDR3 runs 15 residues. CDR3 loop: CASSFEGIVNTEAFF. In DNA form, the CDR3 reads TGTGCCAGCAGTTTCGAGGGGATTGTGAACACTGAAGCTTTCTTT.

This clonotype appeared many times. The chain carries TRBV11-1 and TRBJ2-3; no firm D call. This CDR3 has 13 residues. Germline V CDR1 and CDR2: SGHAT, FQDESV (reference sequence). The ends were cut back, 1 base at V and 2 bases at J, with 4 bases in the middle. The CDR3 DNA sequence: TGTGCCAGCAGCTTAGATCTCACAGATACGCAGTATTTT. It encodes CASSLDLTDTQYF.

This clonotype was seen a few times. V usage is TRBV12-3 or TRBV12-4 and J usage is TRBJ2-1, with TRBD2 as a possible D gene (6 bases). V gave up 6 bases and J gave up 4 bases, with 7 bases separating them. This CDR3 has 12 residues. CDR3 bases: TGTGCCAGCAGGGGAGGATACAATGAGCAGTTCTTC. It translates to CASRGGYNEQFF.

The chain uses TRBV3-1 and TRBJ1-5; possible D gene TRBD1, 5 bases. The germline gives CDR1 LGHDT, CDR2 YNNKEL (reference sequence). The CDR3 loop spans 15 amino acids. V was pared by 2 bases and J by 6 bases, with 14 bases between. CDR3: CASSQQPGVGQPQHF. The CDR3, as DNA: TGTGCCAGCAGCCAACAGCCGGGGGTAGGTCAGCCCCAGCATTTT.

This clonotype was seen at least ten times. The chain carries TRBV19 and TRBJ2-6; 7 nucleotides match TRBD2. Germline lookup yields CDR1 LNHDA and CDR2 SQIVND (reference sequence). The CDR3 runs to 16 residues. Trimming at V came to 6 bases and at J to 0 bases, leaving 5 bases not matched to a gene. For the CDR3, the DNA is TGTGCCAGTAGCACGACTAGCAGCTCTGGGGCCAACGTCCTGACTTTC. It specifies CASSTTSSSGANVLTF. Based on the CDR3 plus reference TRBV19 and TRBJ2-6, the full variable domain is DGGITQSPKYLFRKEGQNVTLSCEQNLNHDAMYWYRQDPGQGLRLIYYSQIVNDFQKGDIAEGYSVSREKKESFPLTVTSAQKNPTAFYLCASSTTSSSGANVLTFGAGSRLTVL.

This clonotype was picked up many times. The genes are TRBV6-1 and TRBJ1-5; D call uncertain. V shed 7 bases and J shed 5 bases, with 12 bases lying between them. The V gene's germline CDR1 is MNHNS and CDR2 SASEGT. The CDR3 covers 13 residues. CDR3 region: CASTPLSYQPQHF. The CDR3, as DNA: TGTGCCAGCACCCCTTTATCGTATCAGCCCCAGCATTTT.

This clonotype was detected many times. CDR3 residues: CASSPLTGSNTGELFF. CDR3 coding DNA: TGTGCCAGCAGCCCGTTGACAGGGTCGAACACCGGGGAGCTGTTTTTT. The chain carries TRBV7-8 and TRBJ2-2, with TRBD1 matching over 7 bases. The CDR3 consists of 16 residues. V was pared by 5 bases and J by 0 bases, with 6 bases of the junction left unmatched. Germline V gene data show CDR1 as SGHVS and CDR2 as FQNEAQ.

The J gene is TRBJ2-1, the V gene TRBV6-2 or TRBV6-3; D remains unclear. This CDR3 contains 13 residues. Trimming shortened V by 0 bases and J by 4 bases, and 4 bases separated the two germline ends. Germline V gives CDR1 MNHEY, CDR2 SVGEGT. The CDR3 DNA reads as TGTGCCAGCAGTTACTCATTTTACAATGAGCAGTTCTTC. It codes for CASSYSFYNEQFF.

V gene TRBV29-1 combines with J gene TRBJ2-5; D unresolved. Per the germline V gene, CDR1 is SQVTM and CDR2 is ANQGSEA. There are 14 residues in the CDR3. V was trimmed by 4 bases and J by 5 bases, leaving 17 bases between them. The CDR3: CSVATTQNGETQYF. CDR3 nucleotide sequence: TGCAGCGTTGCCACAACCCAGAACGGGGAGACCCAGTACTTC.

This clonotype was counted many times. This chain joins TRBV5-6 and TRBJ2-7; D possibly corresponds to TRBD2 (6 bases). This CDR3 has 15 residues. Germline CDR1 is SGHDT and CDR2 is YYEEEE. V lost 4 bases to trimming and J lost 2 bases, with 16 bases between them. In DNA form, the CDR3 reads TGTGCCAGCAGCCTTGCGGGACTTGAAGCCTACGAGCAGTACTTC. Protein product: CASSLAGLEAYEQYF.

The table lists this clonotype with many counts. The chain combines TRBV5-1 with TRBJ2-4; D perhaps matches TRBD2 (5 bases). This CDR3 comprises 13 residues. V shed 5 bases and J shed 7 bases, with 13 bases lying between them. Germline assignment: CDR1 SGHRS and CDR2 YFSETQ. In DNA form, the CDR3 reads TGCGCCAGCAGTGAGGGTTTGGTGAACATTCAGTACTTC. This encodes CASSEGLVNIQYF.

This clonotype was counted at least ten times. This rearrangement joins TRBV19 to TRBJ2-3; unclear D gene. Germline-derived CDR1 and CDR2 are LNHDA and SQIVND (reference sequence). CDR3 length: 11 amino acids. V lost 10 bases to trimming and J lost 6 bases, with 11 bases between them. CDR3 DNA: TGTGCCACCCACACTTCGGATACGCAGTATTTT. Translated: CATHTSDTQYF.